The present T cell receptor (beta chain) was sequenced within a study of CD8+ T cells in alopecia areata. Sequencing used cDNA as its template, made by extracting RNA and reverse transcribing it. Some clones are missing from TCRdb's copy, which holds only in-frame ones; the method was immunoSEQ multiplex PCR. The data hold 70,000 to 95,000 clones, with 51% observed a single time. Study results and limitations: Relative to mice, TCR sharing across patients was less clear, a difference possibly HLA-related. Lesional scalp exceeded normal scalp in clonality, especially in alopecia totalis/universalis. The study also sequences resident alphabeta T cells of normal skin in scalp samples.

Notes on this clone: The antigen is unknown.

Alopecia areata patients provided lesional scalp punch biopsies and peripheral blood, both collected for the study. This CDR3 spans 15 amino acids. V lost 5 bases and J lost 6; bases outside the gene matches: 12. Germline values: CDR1 MNHEY, CDR2 SMNVEV (reference sequence). Sequenced material: NKG2D-high CD8+ T cells sorted from blood. The J gene is TRBJ2-7, the V gene TRBV27, with 8 bases fitting TRBD2. This clonotype originated in a human donor with alopecia areata. CDR3 in amino acids: CASSPVAGLIPEQYF. The CDR3 DNA reads as TGTGCCAGCAGTCCCGTAGCGGGATTAATTCCCGAGCAGTACTTC.